Shown below are 10 T cell receptor beta chains from a single sample sequenced in a study of blood T cell repertoires in COVID-19. TCRdb keeps only in-frame clones here, not all; method: immunoSEQ multiplex PCR. The sample gives about 30,000 clones, 65% to 90% of which show up once; over 7% is in the top ten. The source material was peripheral blood. The receptor set was obtained from a man older than 75 with active COVID-19.

The chain is built from TRBV19 and TRBJ1-5; TRBD1 matches 9 bases. The J segment lost 2 bases and the V segment lost 7 bases, leaving 6 bases of the junction unmatched. Germline V gene lookup returns CDR1 LNHDA and CDR2 SQIVND (reference sequence). There are 15 residues in the CDR3. The CDR3 DNA sequence: TGTGCCAGTACTAGGACAGGGGAAGGCAATCAGCCCCAGCATTTT. Protein product: CASTRTGEGNQPQHF.

Written as DNA, the CDR3 is TGTGCCAGCAGGGGGCCTAGGGAAGGGCAGTACTTC. Encoded protein: CASRGPREGQYF. The chain has TRBV6-6 and TRBJ2-7; D is perhaps TRBD1 (5 bases). The germline V and J ends were trimmed by 6 bases and 9 bases, with 15 bases remaining between them. CDR1 is MNHNY, CDR2 SVGAGI, per germline (reference sequence). The CDR3 is 12 amino acids.

The chain combines TRBV7-2 with TRBJ1-5; 8 nucleotides line up with TRBD1. Trimming removed 2 bases from V and 0 bases from J; junction bases left unmatched: 6. This CDR3 comprises 17 residues. CDR1 is SGHTA, CDR2 FQGNSA, per germline. The CDR3 spells CASSLWQGAGSNQPQHF. The CDR3 coding sequence is TGTGCCAGCAGCTTATGGCAGGGGGCTGGTAGCAATCAGCCCCAGCATTTT.

The genes are TRBV6-5 and TRBJ2-5; D is possibly TRBD2 (7 bases). From germline, CDR1 is MNHEY and CDR2 SVGAGI. The CDR3 loop spans 14 amino acids. The V end lost 8 bases, the J end lost 3 bases, and 16 bases lay between the germline ends. The CDR3 nucleotides are TGTGCCAGCGGTTGGGGCGGGGGCGAAGAGACCCAGTACTTC. It encodes CASGWGGGEETQYF.

The V and J genes are TRBV25-1 and TRBJ1-2; 8 bases align to TRBD1. Per germline, CDR1 MGHDK and CDR2 SYGVNS. Trimming cost V 6 bases and J 8 bases; bases outside gene matches: 11. This CDR3 comprises 14 residues. The CDR3 coding sequence is TGTGCCAGCAGCGTTCTCTACTCAGGGGGCGGCTACACCTTC. Its translation is CASSVLYSGGGYTF.

The V gene is TRBV30, the J gene TRBJ1-6; TRBD1 agrees at 7 bases. The CDR3 sequence is 21 residues long. The ends lost 2 bases at V and 5 bases at J; junction bases unmatched: 24. CDR1 GTSNPN and CDR2 SVGIG come from the germline V gene (reference sequence). The CDR3 sequence is CAWSNKLSGPIRGFNNSPLHF. CDR3 bases: TGTGCCTGGAGTAACAAATTATCCGGGCCCATCAGGGGGTTTAATAATTCACCCCTCCACTTT.

The chain is built from TRBV5-1 and TRBJ2-1; 9 bases match TRBD2. CDR3 length: 17 amino acids. V gave up 0 bases and J gave up 6 bases; unmatched junction bases: 10. Germline CDR1 is SGHRS and CDR2 is YFSETQ. DNA for the CDR3: TGCGCCAGCAGCTTGGTGACTAGCGGAGCCCCAGGCAATGAGCAGTTCTTC. This translates into CASSLVTSGAPGNEQFF. Supplemented by reference TRBV5-1 and TRBJ2-1, the full variable domain reads KAGVTQTPRYLIKTRGQQVTLSCSPISGHRSVSWYQQTPGQGLQFLFEYFSETQRNKGNFPGRFSGRQFSNSRSEMNVSTLELGDSALYLCASSLVTSGAPGNEQFFGPGTRLTVL.

This clone is a singleton in its sample. The chain is built from TRBV12-3 or TRBV12-4 and TRBJ2-7; D may be TRBD1 (5 bases). V shed 6 bases and J shed 7 bases, with 16 bases lying between them. The CDR3 has 13 amino acids. This chain's CDR3 is CASSLTGGGEQYF. CDR3 in DNA: TGTGCCAGCAGCTTAACAGGCGGTGGAGAGCAGTACTTC.

V is TRBV7-2 and J is TRBJ2-3, with 7 bases aligning to TRBD2. CDR1 is SGHTA, CDR2 FQGNSA, per germline. The CDR3 runs to 15 residues. V lost 1 base and J lost 2; bases outside the gene matches: 3. The CDR3 region is CASSLEGGITDTQYF. The CDR3 DNA reads as TGTGCCAGCAGCTTAGAGGGAGGGATCACAGATACGCAGTATTTT. Full variable domain (outside the CDR3, taken from reference TRBV7-2 and TRBJ2-3): GAGVSQSPSNKVTEKGKDVELRCDPISGHTALYWYRQSLGQGLEFLIYFQGNSAPDKSGLPSDRFSAERTGGSVSTLTIQRTQQEDSAVYLCASSLEGGITDTQYFGPGTRLTVL.

This clone was seen only a few times. V and J are TRBV7-8 and TRBJ1-6, with 10 bases lining up with TRBD1. With 0 bases clipped from V and 8 bases from J, the junction kept 7 bases outside the gene matches. Germline V gene sequence: CDR1 SGHVS, CDR2 FQNEAQ. The CDR3 contains 17 residues. The chain's CDR3 is CASSLALDRGIHSPLHF. CDR3 bases: TGTGCCAGCAGCTTAGCGTTGGACAGGGGGATCCATTCACCCCTCCACTTT.